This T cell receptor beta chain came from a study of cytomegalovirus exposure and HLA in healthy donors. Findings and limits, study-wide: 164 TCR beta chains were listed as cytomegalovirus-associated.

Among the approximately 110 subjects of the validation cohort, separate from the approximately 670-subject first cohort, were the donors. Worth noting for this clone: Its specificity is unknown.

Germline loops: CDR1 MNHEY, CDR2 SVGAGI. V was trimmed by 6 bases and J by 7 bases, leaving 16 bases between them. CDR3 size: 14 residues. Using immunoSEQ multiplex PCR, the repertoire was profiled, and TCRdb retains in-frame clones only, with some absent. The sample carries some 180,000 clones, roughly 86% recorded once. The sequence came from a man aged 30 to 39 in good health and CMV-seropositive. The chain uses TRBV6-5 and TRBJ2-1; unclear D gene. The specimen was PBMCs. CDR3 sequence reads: CASSSGPLRNEQFF. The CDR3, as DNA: TGTGCCAGCAGCTCAGGTCCCTTGCGGAATGAGCAGTTCTTC.